This TCR beta chain was captured in a study of tumor-infiltrating lymphocytes in primary liver carcinoma. Study context: Patients included men and women of 30 to 69 years. With diameters of roughly 4 to 10 cm, tumors were stage T1-T3 N0M0. Study-wide findings and caveats: About 8-25% of top clones, no more, were shared by all five regions.

From unsorted bulk tissue weighing about 17-30 mg, DNA and RNA were co-extracted. Resecting the tumor surgically was how the patients' primary liver carcinoma was treated. Germline values: CDR1 SGHAT, CDR2 FQNNGV. The CDR3 has 16 residues. A constant-region primer primed TCR beta cDNA synthesis from roughly 500 ng of total RNA. Researchers made the TCR beta libraries by running three nested multiplex PCR rounds with slightly modified ARM-PCR. Two initial PCR rounds of roughly 10 cycles each paired TRBV1-TRBV30 forward primers with a C-beta reverse primer. TCRdb recomputed calls from the multiplex PCR reads with MiXCR, one row per CDR3 protein. The repertoire consists of approximately 24,000 distinct CDR3 sequences, with 60% to 85% occurring once and the leading ten covering 46%. Concerning this clonotype itself: What it binds is unknown. The junction departs from the called germline gene at one end, perhaps through a read error.

The chain is built from TRBV11-2 and TRBJ2-5, with TRBD2 as a possible D gene (6 bases). The specimen sequenced was liver tumor tissue from sampling region 3. Subset in this sample: tumor region T3, left-lateral pole. The sequence was collected from a man aged 40-49 years with primary liver carcinoma and hepatitis B virus infection. Here the CDR3 reads CASSQTPDGGKETQYF. Here the CDR3 DNA reads TGTGCCAGCAGCCAAACACCTGATGGGGGGAAAGAGACCCAGTATTTC.